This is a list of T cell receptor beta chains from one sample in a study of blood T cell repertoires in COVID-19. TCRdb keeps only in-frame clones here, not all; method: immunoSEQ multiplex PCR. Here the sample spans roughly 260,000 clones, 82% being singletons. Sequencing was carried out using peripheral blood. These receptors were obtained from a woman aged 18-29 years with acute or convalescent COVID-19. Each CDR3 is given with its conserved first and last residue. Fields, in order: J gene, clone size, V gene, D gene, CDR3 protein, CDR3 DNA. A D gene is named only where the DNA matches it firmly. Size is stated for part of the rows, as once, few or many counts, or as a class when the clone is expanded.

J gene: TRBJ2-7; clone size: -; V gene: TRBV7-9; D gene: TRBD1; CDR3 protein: CASSLGQGGWDEQYF; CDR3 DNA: TGTGCCAGCAGCTTAGGACAGGGTGGTTGGGACGAGCAGTACTTC
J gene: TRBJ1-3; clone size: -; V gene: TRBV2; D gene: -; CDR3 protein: CASINVRVSGNTIYF; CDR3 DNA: TGTGCCAGCATCAATGTTCGAGTGTCTGGAAACACCATATATTTT
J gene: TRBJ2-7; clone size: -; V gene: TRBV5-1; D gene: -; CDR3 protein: CASSFSTGLYEQYF; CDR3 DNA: TGCGCCAGCAGCTTTTCAACAGGGCTATACGAGCAGTACTTC
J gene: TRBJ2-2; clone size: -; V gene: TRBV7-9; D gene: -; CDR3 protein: CASRETGSRTGELFF; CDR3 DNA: TGTGCCAGCAGAGAAACAGGTAGCCGGACCGGGGAGCTGTTTTTT
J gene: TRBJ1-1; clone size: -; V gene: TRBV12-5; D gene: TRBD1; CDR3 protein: CASGLAPTTGLNTEAFF; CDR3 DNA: TGTGCTAGTGGTTTGGCCCCAACGACAGGGCTGAACACTGAAGCTTTCTTT
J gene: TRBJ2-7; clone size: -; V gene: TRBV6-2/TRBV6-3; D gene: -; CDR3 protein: CASSLNYEQYF; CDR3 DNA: TGTGCCAGCAGCCTAAACTACGAGCAGTACTTC
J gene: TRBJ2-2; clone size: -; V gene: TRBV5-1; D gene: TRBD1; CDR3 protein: CASSFQDRVGELFF; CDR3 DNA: TGCGCCAGCAGCTTCCAGGACAGGGTCGGGGAGCTGTTTTTT
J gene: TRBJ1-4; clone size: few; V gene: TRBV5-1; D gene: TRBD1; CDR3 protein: CASSLAFTGGEKLFF; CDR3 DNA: TGCGCCAGCAGCTTGGCCTTTACAGGGGGTGAAAAACTGTTTTTT
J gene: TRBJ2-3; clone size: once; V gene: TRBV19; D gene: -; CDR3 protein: CASSLIAGTLTDTQYF; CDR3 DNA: TGTGCCAGTAGTCTCATTGCGGGTACGCTCACAGATACGCAGTATTTT
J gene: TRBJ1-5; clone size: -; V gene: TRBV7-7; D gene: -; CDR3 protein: CASSLRRLRQANQPQHF; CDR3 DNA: TGTGCTAGCAGCCTCCGGAGGCTAAGACAGGCCAATCAGCCCCAGCATTTT
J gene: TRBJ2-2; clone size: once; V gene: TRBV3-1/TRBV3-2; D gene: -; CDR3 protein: CASEITGATGELFF; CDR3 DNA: TGTGCCAGCGAGATAACAGGTGCCACCGGGGAGCTGTTTTTT
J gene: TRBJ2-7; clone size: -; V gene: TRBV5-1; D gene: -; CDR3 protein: CASSLDGLGVTYEQYF; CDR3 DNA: TGCGCCAGCAGCCTGGACGGGCTAGGGGTCACTTACGAGCAGTACTTC
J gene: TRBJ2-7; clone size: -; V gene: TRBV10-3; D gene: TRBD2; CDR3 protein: CAISESASGLSEQYF; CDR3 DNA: TGTGCCATCAGTGAGTCCGCTAGCGGACTTTCGGAGCAGTACTTC
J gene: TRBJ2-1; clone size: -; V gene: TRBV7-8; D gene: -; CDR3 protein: CASSLLGGGSYNEQFF; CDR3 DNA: TGTGCCAGCAGCTTACTCGGTGGCGGGTCCTACAATGAGCAGTTCTTC
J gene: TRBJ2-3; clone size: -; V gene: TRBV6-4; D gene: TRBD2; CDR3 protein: CASTGGLAGGRPDTQYF; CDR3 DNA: TGTGCCAGCACTGGTGGACTAGCGGGAGGGAGGCCAGATACGCAGTATTTT
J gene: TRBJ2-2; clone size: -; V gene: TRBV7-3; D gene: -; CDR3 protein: CASSLSAGSTGELFF; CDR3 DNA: TGTGCCAGCAGCTTAAGTGCGGGATCCACCGGGGAGCTGTTTTTT
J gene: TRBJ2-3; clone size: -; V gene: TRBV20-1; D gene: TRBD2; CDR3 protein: CSASIREVGADTQYF; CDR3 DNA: TGCAGTGCTAGTATCCGGGAGGTGGGCGCAGATACGCAGTATTTT
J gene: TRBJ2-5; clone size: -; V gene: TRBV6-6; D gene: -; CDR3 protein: CASRGARLKQETQYF; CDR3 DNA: TGTGCCAGCAGGGGTGCGAGACTGAAACAAGAGACCCAGTACTTC
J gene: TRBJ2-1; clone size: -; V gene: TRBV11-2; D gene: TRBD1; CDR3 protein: CASSSGQGRGNEQFF; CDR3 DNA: TGTGCCAGCAGCAGCGGACAGGGGCGAGGGAATGAGCAGTTCTTC
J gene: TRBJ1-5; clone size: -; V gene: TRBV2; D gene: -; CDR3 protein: CASSEMGQANQPQHF; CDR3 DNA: TGTGCCAGCAGTGAGATGGGGCAGGCTAATCAGCCCCAGCATTTT
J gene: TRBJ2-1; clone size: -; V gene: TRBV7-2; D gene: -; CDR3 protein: CASSARRGEQFF; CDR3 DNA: TGTGCCAGCAGCGCTCGACGGGGTGAGCAGTTCTTC
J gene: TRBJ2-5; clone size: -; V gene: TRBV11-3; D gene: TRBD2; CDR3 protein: CASSSRLAPETQYF; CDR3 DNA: TGTGCCAGCAGCTCGCGACTAGCACCAGAGACCCAGTACTTC
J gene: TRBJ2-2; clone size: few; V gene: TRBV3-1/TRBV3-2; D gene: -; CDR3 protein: CASSHGGGTNTGELFF; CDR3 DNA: TGTGCCAGCAGCCACGGCGGCGGAACGAACACCGGGGAGCTGTTTTTT